The T cell receptor beta chain described here comes from a study of T-cell memory formation after mild COVID-19. Study outcomes and limitations: Memory cells collected pre-infection included some clones that later responded, suggesting cross-reactive memory joined. Confirmation was lacking for SARS-CoV-2 specificity of second-wave clones that peaked on day 37.

In regard to this clonotype: Its antigen is unknown.

TCRdb processed the 5' RACE reads anew with MiXCR; each CDR3 protein has one entry. The sample holds about 290,000 distinct CDR3 sequences, around a sixth seen once. Germline-derived CDR1 and CDR2 are ENHRY and SYGVKD. The CDR3 loop spans 13 amino acids. J was trimmed by 3 bases and V by 3 bases; bases with no gene match: 1. Sequencing was carried out using PBMCs or a T cell subset sorted from them (not recorded which). V gene TRBV10-3 combines with J gene TRBJ2-7, with TRBD1 matching 8 bases. This receptor was taken from a man younger than 35 who had mild COVID-19 (a few samples of this study predate the infection). Cell type and time point are not known. CDR3 sequence reads: CAISEQGDYEQYV. The DNA for the CDR3 is TGTGCCATCAGTGAACAGGGGGACTACGAGCAGTACGTC.